Presented here are 12 T cell receptor beta chains from one specimen sequenced in a study of shared clonotypes between healthy human individuals. The table came from immunoSEQ multiplex PCR; TCRdb's copy has only in-frame clones and leaves some out. The table includes 2.5 million or so clones, 85% to 95% detected once. The source material was naive CD4+ T cells sorted from blood. Subset noted: CD45RA+ positively selected. The receptors were gathered from a man younger than 30 in good health.

This chain connects TRBV4-1 to TRBJ2-5, with D perhaps matching TRBD1 (5 bases). The V end lost 3 bases, the J end lost 5 bases, and 10 bases lay between the germline ends. This CDR3 has 13 residues. CDR1 is MGHRA, CDR2 YSYEKL, per germline. The CDR3 spells CASSHAQAETQYF. CDR3 sequence (DNA): TGCGCCAGCAGCCACGCACAGGCGGAGACCCAGTACTTC.

The gene calls are TRBV7-8 and TRBJ2-7; D call uncertain. Germline CDR1 reads SGHVS; CDR2 reads FQNEAQ. CDR3 size: 13 residues. V was trimmed by 3 bases and J by 0 bases, leaving 6 bases between them. CDR3 sequence: CASSFAGSYEQYF. The CDR3 DNA follows: TGTGCCAGCAGCTTCGCCGGCTCCTACGAGCAGTACTTC.

This chain joins TRBV7-2 and TRBJ2-2; D is undetermined. Trimming took 5 bases from V and 0 from J, leaving 4 bases between them. CDR3 size: 13 residues. Germline loops: CDR1 SGHTA, CDR2 FQGNSA. CDR3 protein: CASSPTNTGELFF. The CDR3 DNA follows: TGTGCCAGCAGCCCGACGAACACCGGGGAGCTGTTTTTT.

This clone turned up a few times. This chain uses TRBV28 with TRBJ1-2, with TRBD1 matching 9 bases. In germline, CDR1 is MDHEN, CDR2 SYDVKM. The V segment lost 3 bases and the J segment 7 bases; nucleotides outside the gene matches: 3. The CDR3 runs 13 residues. The CDR3 loop reads CASSLGQGPGYTF. The CDR3 bases are TGTGCCAGCAGTTTGGGACAGGGACCTGGCTACACCTTC.

As DNA, the CDR3 is TGTGCCAGTAGTGTTGCAGAGACCCAGTACTTC. This sequence encodes CASSVAETQYF. The chain has TRBV19 and TRBJ2-5; D is ambiguous. Trimming removed 5 bases at V and 4 bases at J, with 5 bases between. Per germline, CDR1 LNHDA and CDR2 SQIVND (reference sequence). The CDR3 has 11 amino acids.

The chain recombines TRBV7-9 with TRBJ1-4; D not certain. This CDR3 has 18 residues. The germline V and J ends were trimmed by 2 bases and 1 base, with 17 bases remaining between them. Germline V gene sequence: CDR1 SEHNR, CDR2 FQNEAQ (reference sequence). The CDR3 loop reads CASSLPERTWGTNEKLFF. The CDR3 DNA reads as TGTGCCAGCAGCTTACCAGAACGCACTTGGGGAACTAATGAAAAACTGTTTTTT. The whole variable domain, remainder taken from reference TRBV7-9 and TRBJ1-4, is DTGVSQNPRHKITKRGQNVTFRCDPISEHNRLYWYRQTLGQGPEFLTYFQNEAQLEKSRLLSDRFSAERPKGSFSTLEIQRTEQGDSAMYLCASSLPERTWGTNEKLFFGSGTQLSVL.

In nucleotides, the CDR3 is TGTGCCAGCAGCCAACAGGGAAACACCGGGGAGCTGTTTTTT. This gives the protein CASSQQGNTGELFF. V is TRBV7-9 and J is TRBJ2-2; weak D call: TRBD1 (6 bases). Germline V gene sequence: CDR1 SEHNR, CDR2 FQNEAQ (reference sequence). With 5 bases removed from V and 2 bases from J, the gap between germline ends came to 9 bases. The CDR3 loop spans 14 amino acids.

The rearrangement uses TRBV5-1 and TRBJ2-2, with D maybe TRBD2 (5 bases). Trimming stripped 5 bases from V and 1 base from J, with 18 bases between. Germline-derived CDR1 and CDR2 are SGHRS and YFSETQ. There are 17 residues in the CDR3. CDR3 amino acids: CASSLPLAGRNTGELFF. As DNA, the CDR3 is TGCGCCAGCAGTCTCCCCCTGGCGGGCCGGAACACCGGGGAGCTGTTTTTT.

The chain links TRBV7-9 to TRBJ2-5; maybe TRBD2 (6 bases). With the DNA end fitting TRBJ2-7 better, the J assignment may be wrong. The CDR3 contains 16 residues. The germline gives CDR1 SEHNR, CDR2 FQNEAQ (reference sequence). The CDR3 DNA is TGTGCCAGCAGCCAATTGATTGGCGGGGATTCCTACGAGCAGTACTTC. Amino acids: CASSQLIGGDSYEQYF.

This chain uses TRBV5-1 with TRBJ2-7; 10 bases agree with TRBD2. J was trimmed by 7 bases and V by 5 bases; bases with no gene match: 12. The CDR3 is 15 residues long. CDR1 and CDR2 from the germline V gene are SGHRS and YFSETQ. CDR3: CASSQLAGESGEQYF. The DNA of the CDR3 is TGCGCCAGCAGTCAGCTAGCGGGAGAATCGGGGGAGCAGTACTTC.

The CDR3 loop is CASSSSGTDTDTQYF. Written as DNA, the CDR3 is TGTGCCAGCAGTTCGTCCGGGACAGATACAGATACGCAGTATTTT. The chain recombines TRBV28 with TRBJ2-3, with 7 bases fitting TRBD1. With 4 bases clipped from V and 3 bases from J, the junction kept 7 bases outside the gene matches. The CDR3 is 15 residues long. Germline V gene lookup returns CDR1 MDHEN and CDR2 SYDVKM.

In regard to this clone: Other DNA sequences in this sample translate to the same CDR3. The rearrangement joins TRBV6-6 to TRBJ2-5, with D possibly being TRBD2 (5 bases). V lost 0 bases and J lost 3, with 8 bases in between. Germline CDR1 is MNHNY and CDR2 is SVGAGI (reference sequence). The CDR3 length is 14 residues. The CDR3 sequence is CASSYSSGKETQYF. The DNA of the CDR3 is TGTGCCAGCAGTTACTCGTCGGGAAAAGAGACCCAGTACTTC.